This T cell receptor beta chain was documented in a study of blood T cell repertoires in COVID-19. Study-level information: Whether acute or convalescent, the COVID-19 samples came from the United States, Italy and Spain. The analysed material was cDNA or gDNA that came from T cells, B-cell-depleted T cells, or PBMCs.

Authors' processing steps: Amplification from reference gene primers served as the basis for estimated nucleated cell counts. Measured with immunoSEQ multiplex PCR; TCRdb has only the in-frame clones, and not every one. The DNA was the basis for D and trimming; V, J and clone size are from that table. This table holds 200,000 to 250,000 clones, around 90% found once. CDR3 length: 15 residues. Germline-derived CDR1 and CDR2 are LNHDA and SQIVND (reference sequence). V shed 5 bases and J 6 bases; nucleotides not matched to a gene: 4. This receptor was obtained from a man aged 65 to 85 with acute or convalescent COVID-19. This rearrangement joins TRBV19 to TRBJ2-2; 12 bases fit TRBD2. The sample consisted of peripheral blood. The CDR3 DNA sequence: TGTGCCAGTAGTCGACTAGCGGGAGCGGCCGGGGAGCTGTTTTTT. The encoded protein is CASSRLAGAAGELFF.